One TCR beta chain is described in this entry. Its antigen is not known. The V end lost 3 bases, the J end lost 0 bases, and 12 bases lay between the germline ends. Germline V gene data show CDR1 as MGHRA and CDR2 as YSYEKL. There are 17 residues in the CDR3. The data are from a study of T cell repertoires in cytomegalovirus infection. TCRdb independently ran MiXCR on the reads; one entry per CDR3 protein. The profile covers fewer than 1,000,000 distinct CDR3 sequences, with roughly 30% appearing a single time and under 15% taken by the ten largest. The source is a human donor in good health (CMV status not recorded). Some clones in this sample may be carry-over from other donors' samples. V is TRBV4-1 and J is TRBJ1-6; D gene unclear. The sequencing used cultured CD8+ T cells from PBMCs, collected from culture after CMV antigen stimulation. This CDR3 is CASSQVPRSSYNSPLHF. The CDR3 DNA sequence: TGCGCCAGCAGCCAGGTTCCCAGAAGCTCCTATAATTCACCCCTCCACTTT.